What follows is one TCR beta chain and its context. The data belong to a study of blood T cell repertoires in COVID-19. About the research overall: From the United States, Italy and Spain came samples of acute and convalescent COVID-19. The analysed material was cDNA or gDNA that came from T cells, B-cell-depleted T cells, or PBMCs.

Seattle-derived patients entered the study during active infection and were followed longitudinally. Original data processing: Cell counts per sample came from amplifying reference gene primers. Sequenced by immunoSEQ multiplex PCR; TCRdb stores in-frame clones only, minus some. V, J and clone size derive from that table, while D and trimming were established from the DNA sequence. The table lists under 400,000 clones, about 90% of them singletons. The sequenced sample consisted of peripheral blood. The origin of this receptor is a woman aged 30 to 39 with COVID-19, enrolled during active disease.

CDR3 bases: TGCGCCAGCAGCTTCAACGGTCCCGGGGAGCTGTTTTTT. It yields the protein CASSFNGPGELFF. The chain is built from TRBV5-1 and TRBJ2-2; D remains unclear. Germline V gene sequence: CDR1 SGHRS, CDR2 YFSETQ. Trimming removed 2 bases at V and 6 bases at J, with 8 bases between. The CDR3 contains 13 residues.